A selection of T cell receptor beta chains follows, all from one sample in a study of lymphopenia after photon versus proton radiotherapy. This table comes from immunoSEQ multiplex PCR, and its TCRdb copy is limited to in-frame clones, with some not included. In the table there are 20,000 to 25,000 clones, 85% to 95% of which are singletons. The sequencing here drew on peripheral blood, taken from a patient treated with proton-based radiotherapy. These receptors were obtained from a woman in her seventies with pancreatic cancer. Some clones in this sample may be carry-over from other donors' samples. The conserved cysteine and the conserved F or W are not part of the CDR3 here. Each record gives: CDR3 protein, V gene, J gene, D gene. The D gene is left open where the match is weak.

CDR3aa: ASSSTRTNEKLF
v_gene: TRBV6-5
j_gene: TRBJ1-4
d_gene: -

CDR3aa: ASSRGTVQETQY
v_gene: TRBV7-8
j_gene: TRBJ2-5
d_gene: -

CDR3aa: ASSPGTGAANTEAF
v_gene: TRBV5-6
j_gene: TRBJ1-1
d_gene: TRBD1

CDR3aa: ASMRDRGGTGELF
v_gene: TRBV6-5
j_gene: TRBJ2-2
d_gene: TRBD1

CDR3aa: ASSQDLAGMIQETQY
v_gene: TRBV4-1
j_gene: TRBJ2-5
d_gene: TRBD2

CDR3aa: ASSLADRGTEAF
v_gene: TRBV7-8
j_gene: TRBJ1-1
d_gene: TRBD1

CDR3aa: ASSQEQNTEAF
v_gene: TRBV4-1
j_gene: TRBJ1-1
d_gene: -

CDR3aa: ASRPTSGGNTGELF
v_gene: TRBV5-6
j_gene: TRBJ2-2
d_gene: TRBD2

CDR3aa: ASSSTGSSNQPQH
v_gene: TRBV2
j_gene: TRBJ1-5
d_gene: TRBD1

CDR3aa: ASRTGLITGEKLF
v_gene: TRBV11-2
j_gene: TRBJ1-4
d_gene: -

CDR3aa: ASSHRAETYNEQF
v_gene: TRBV6-6
j_gene: TRBJ2-1
d_gene: -

CDR3aa: AIRGGRGAPLDEQF
v_gene: TRBV10-3
j_gene: TRBJ2-1
d_gene: TRBD2

CDR3aa: ASSPQGTGNYEQY
v_gene: TRBV5-1
j_gene: TRBJ2-7
d_gene: TRBD1

CDR3aa: ASSRRETNYGYT
v_gene: TRBV19
j_gene: TRBJ1-2
d_gene: -

CDR3aa: ASSKDRQETQY
v_gene: TRBV18
j_gene: TRBJ2-5
d_gene: -

CDR3aa: ASRSSGDEQF
v_gene: TRBV28
j_gene: TRBJ2-1
d_gene: TRBD2

CDR3aa: ASSLARDRMGYEQY
v_gene: TRBV5-5
j_gene: -
d_gene: -

CDR3aa: ASSLGLAGGDEQF
v_gene: TRBV7-2
j_gene: TRBJ2-1
d_gene: TRBD2

CDR3aa: ASSLGAPPYEQY
v_gene: TRBV5-8
j_gene: TRBJ2-7
d_gene: -

CDR3aa: ASSQGPNQPQH
v_gene: TRBV14
j_gene: TRBJ1-5
d_gene: -

CDR3aa: ASSSLISGANVLT
v_gene: TRBV5-6
j_gene: TRBJ2-6
d_gene: -

CDR3aa: ATSREGQIGGPDTQY
v_gene: TRBV15
j_gene: TRBJ2-3
d_gene: -

CDR3aa: ASSLSGQGNPGYT
v_gene: TRBV28
j_gene: TRBJ1-2
d_gene: TRBD1

CDR3aa: ASSLGVDTEAF
v_gene: TRBV5-1
j_gene: TRBJ1-1
d_gene: -

CDR3aa: ASREGPYEQY
v_gene: TRBV7-2
j_gene: -
d_gene: TRBD2

CDR3aa: ASSQATGGLPSSYEQY
v_gene: TRBV16
j_gene: TRBJ2-7
d_gene: TRBD1

CDR3aa: AISESGNSGSTDTQY
v_gene: TRBV10-3
j_gene: TRBJ2-3
d_gene: -

CDR3aa: ASSPPGQPNEKLF
v_gene: TRBV18
j_gene: TRBJ1-4
d_gene: TRBD1

CDR3aa: ASSSSFFHEQY
v_gene: TRBV19
j_gene: TRBJ2-7
d_gene: -

CDR3aa: ASSLDRPEAF
v_gene: TRBV7-2
j_gene: TRBJ1-1
d_gene: -